Shown below are 3 T cell receptor beta chains from a single sample sequenced in a study of blood T cell repertoires in COVID-19. Measured with immunoSEQ multiplex PCR; TCRdb has only the in-frame clones, and not every one. The data show some 250,000 clones, 80% to 90% seen once. The sequencing sample was made of peripheral blood. These receptors were collected from a woman in her twenties or thirties with COVID-19, enrolled during active disease.

The V gene is TRBV15, the J gene TRBJ2-1; 12 bases fit TRBD2. Germline values: CDR1 LNHNV, CDR2 YYDKDF (reference sequence). V lost 4 bases and J lost 6; bases outside the gene matches: 4. The CDR3 contains 15 residues. In nucleotides, the CDR3 is TGTGCCACCAGCACGTCTAGCGGGGGGGCCAATGAGCAGTTCTTC. Protein: CATSTSSGGANEQFF.

The chain combines TRBV5-1 with TRBJ1-3, with D perhaps matching TRBD1 (6 bases). Trimming left V 8 bases short and J 0 bases short, with 15 bases between. CDR1 is SGHRS, CDR2 YFSETQ, per germline. The length of the CDR3 is 15 residues. In nucleotides, the CDR3 is TGCGCCAGTCGTGCGGGGGGCCTCTCTGGAAACACCATATATTTT. Protein sequence: CASRAGGLSGNTIYF.

The chain couples TRBV28 to TRBJ2-3; TRBD2 aligns across 7 bases. There are 15 residues in the CDR3. In germline, CDR1 is MDHEN, CDR2 SYDVKM. V lost 7 bases and J lost 5; bases outside the gene matches: 12. The CDR3 is CASTYSGLVRDTQYF. DNA of the CDR3: TGTGCCAGCACCTATTCAGGACTAGTTCGAGATACGCAGTATTTT.